The 3 T cell receptor beta chains listed next were all sequenced from one sample in a study of vaccination effects on CD4 cells after COVID-19. Libraries were prepared by immunoSEQ multiplex PCR; TCRdb keeps only in-frame clonotypes and omits some of them. The sample shows 25,000 to 35,000 clones, roughly 80% of them seen only once. Antigen-specific CD4+ T cells expanded by the ViraFEST assay with viral peptide pools were then sequenced. The authors isolated CD4+ T cells after around 10 days of culture. Participants received two doses of either the BNT162b2 or mRNA-1273 vaccine. These TCRs are of unknown antigen specificity. This specimen consisted of CD4+ T cells from PBMCs cultured with HCoV-229E spike peptides, obtained after COVID-19 vaccination. The receptors stem from a human donor who received a COVID-19 vaccine.

The rearrangement joins TRBV27 to TRBJ2-3, with D hard to call. V was pared by 3 bases and J by 7 bases, with 5 bases between. The germline gives CDR1 MNHEY, CDR2 SMNVEV (reference sequence). The CDR3 extends over 11 amino acids. CDR3 bases: TGTGCCAGCAGTTTTGGGTATACGCAGTATTTT. It encodes CASSFGYTQYF.

The rearrangement joins TRBV7-6 to TRBJ1-5; 7 bases map to TRBD1. The length of the CDR3 is 17 residues. CDR1 and CDR2 from the germline V gene are SGHVS and FNYEAQ. The J segment lost 0 bases and the V segment lost 5 bases, leaving 10 bases of the junction unmatched. The CDR3 DNA reads TGTGCCAGCAGCCCCTTAGGGGACAGTTTTAGCAATCAGCCCCAGCATTTT. Amino acid sequence: CASSPLGDSFSNQPQHF.

CDR3 amino acids: CSASGTEAYEQYF. The CDR3 bases are TGCAGTGCTAGTGGGACAGAGGCGTACGAGCAGTACTTC. The J gene is TRBJ2-7, the V gene TRBV20-1, with TRBD1 matching over 7 bases. The trim removed 3 bases at V and 4 bases at J, leaving 6 bases unmatched. CDR3 length: 13 residues. CDR1 is DFQATT and CDR2 is SNEGSKA in the germline V gene (reference sequence).